What follows are 20 T cell receptor beta chains derived from one specimen sequenced in a study of cytomegalovirus exposure and HLA in healthy donors. The study ran its PCR with 60 Vbeta and 13 Jbeta primers. Method: immunoSEQ multiplex PCR; TCRdb's copy keeps in-frame clones and lacks some. The table shows about 140,000 clones, with around 83% occurring only once. Specimen: PBMCs. These receptors were collected from a middle-aged man in good health and CMV-seropositive.

J is TRBJ2-3 and V is TRBV7-9; the match to TRBD2 covers 10 bases. Germline values: CDR1 SEHNR, CDR2 FQNEAQ (reference sequence). The V and J ends lost 5 bases and 1 base, in that order; junction bases with no gene match: 9. The CDR3 extends over 17 amino acids. The CDR3 region is CASSPQALAGGTDTQYF. CDR3 coding DNA: TGTGCCAGCAGCCCGCAGGCGCTAGCGGGAGGCACAGATACGCAGTATTTT.

This clone was found a few times. The genes are TRBV19 and TRBJ1-2; 8 bases fit TRBD1. Germline CDR1 reads LNHDA; CDR2 reads SQIVND (reference sequence). V lost 5 bases, J lost 3 bases, and 8 bases stayed unmatched. The CDR3 runs 15 residues. The CDR3 DNA reads TGTGCCAGTAGTCCGCCAGGGGGCGAAGACTATGGCTACACCTTC. This gives the protein CASSPPGGEDYGYTF.

The chain has TRBV6-1 and TRBJ2-1, with 9 bases fitting TRBD2. Germline CDR1 is MNHNS and CDR2 is SASEGT. The CDR3 has 15 residues. V gave up 7 bases and J gave up 8 bases; unmatched junction bases: 12. CDR3 sequence: CASIEGWREGDEQFF. The DNA for the CDR3 is TGTGCCAGCATCGAAGGGTGGCGGGAGGGGGATGAGCAGTTCTTC.

The chain joins TRBV6-1 to TRBJ1-2, with no clear D. CDR3 length equals 14 residues. Germline assignment: CDR1 MNHNS and CDR2 SASEGT. V shed 10 bases and J shed 7 bases, with 22 bases lying between them. The CDR3 loop reads CANSEFSRGSGYTF. The CDR3 DNA reads TGTGCCAACTCCGAATTCTCCCGGGGATCTGGCTACACCTTC.

This clone was seen once. The rearrangement links TRBV30 to TRBJ1-4; D gene unclear. The CDR3 spans 14 residues. V was clipped by 2 bases and J by 5 bases, with 12 bases between them. Germline V gene sequence: CDR1 GTSNPN, CDR2 SVGIG (reference sequence). In DNA, the CDR3 is TGTGCCTGGAGTCGTACTTCTTTCAATGAAAAACTGTTTTTT. Encoded protein: CAWSRTSFNEKLFF.

The CDR3 DNA follows: TGTGCCAGCCAACGGACAGTAAGCACAGATACGCAGTATTTT. Its translation: CASQRTVSTDTQYF. This chain links TRBV25-1 with TRBJ2-3; D perhaps matches TRBD1 (6 bases). This CDR3 contains 14 residues. CDR1 and CDR2 (germline): MGHDK, SYGVNS. V lost 8 bases and J lost 0, with 12 bases in between.

The chain employs TRBV9 and TRBJ2-5, with 10 nucleotides matching TRBD1. V lost 0 bases to trimming and J lost 5 bases; unmatched junction nucleotides: 4. There are 15 residues in the CDR3. Germline V gives CDR1 SGDLS, CDR2 YYNGEE. As DNA, the CDR3 is TGTGCCAGCAGCGTAGATGGGACAGGGGAGGAGACCCAGTACTTC. It translates to CASSVDGTGEETQYF.

There are a few counts of this clone. The chain recombines TRBV5-6 with TRBJ1-5; TRBD1 matches at 10 bases. V lost 3 bases to trimming and J lost 2 bases; unmatched junction nucleotides: 14. Germline V gene sequence: CDR1 SGHDT, CDR2 YYEEEE. The CDR3 is 19 residues long. The CDR3 DNA is TGTGCCAGCAGCTATTCCGGGGACAGGGGCTTTTTGGGCAATCAGCCCCAGCATTTT. Translated, it gives CASSYSGDRGFLGNQPQHF. The whole variable domain, remainder taken from reference TRBV5-6 and TRBJ1-5, is DAGVTQSPTHLIKTRGQQVTLRCSPKSGHDTVSWYQQALGQGPQFIFQYYEEEERQRGNFPDRFSGHQFPNYSSELNVNALLLGDSALYLCASSYSGDRGFLGNQPQHFGDGTRLSIL.

J is TRBJ1-1 and V is TRBV9; D might be TRBD1 (5 bases). The length of the CDR3 is 14 residues. Per the germline V gene, CDR1 is SGDLS and CDR2 is YYNGEE. V lost 3 bases to trimming and J lost 1 base, with 10 bases between them. The CDR3 region is CASSAQGQNTEAFF. In nucleotides, the CDR3 is TGTGCCAGCAGCGCTCAGGGCCAGAACACTGAAGCTTTCTTT.

The V gene is TRBV4-3, the J gene TRBJ1-5; TRBD1 is a possible D gene (6 bases). Trimming cost V 0 bases and J 11 bases, with 14 bases left between them. The CDR3 loop spans 14 amino acids. The germline V gene has CDR1 LGHNA and CDR2 YSLEER. The CDR3 region has the DNA TGCGCCAGCAGCCAAGAAGCGTATGGGGGCACCCAGCATTTT. Its translation: CASSQEAYGGTQHF.

This chain connects TRBV19 to TRBJ1-6; D gene uncertain. The germline V and J ends were trimmed by 1 base and 7 bases, with 8 bases remaining between them. This CDR3 is built from 14 residues. Germline V gives CDR1 LNHDA, CDR2 SQIVND (reference sequence). This chain's CDR3 is CASSIGTRNSPLHF. The CDR3 nucleotides read TGTGCCAGTAGTATAGGAACGAGGAATTCACCCCTCCACTTT.

CDR3 sequence reads: CASSIQPGQPHNEQFF. The CDR3 DNA follows: TGCGCCAGCAGCATACAACCGGGACAACCTCACAATGAGCAGTTCTTC. The rearrangement links TRBV5-1 to TRBJ2-1, with D possibly being TRBD1 (6 bases). The CDR3 runs to 16 residues. The germline V gene has CDR1 SGHRS and CDR2 YFSETQ. Trimming pared 4 bases from V and 5 bases from J, leaving 19 bases between.

V usage is TRBV2 and J usage is TRBJ2-3; 7 bases align to TRBD2. The J segment lost 8 bases and the V segment lost 6 bases, leaving 11 bases of the junction unmatched. The CDR3 covers 14 residues. CDR1 SNHLY and CDR2 FYNNEI come from the germline V gene. As DNA, the CDR3 is TGTGCCAGCAGGGATCGGGGAGGGGCCCTTACGCAGTATTTT. It yields the protein CASRDRGGALTQYF.

This chain joins TRBV6-5 and TRBJ1-6, with 10 bases lining up with TRBD1. Germline V gene lookup returns CDR1 MNHEY and CDR2 SVGAGI. V dropped 4 bases and J dropped 8; count of bases not matched to a gene: 5. The CDR3 has 15 residues. The CDR3 spells CASSSGGQGYSPLHF. In nucleotides, the CDR3 is TGTGCCAGCAGTTCCGGGGGACAGGGGTATTCACCCCTCCACTTT.

The chain couples TRBV4-3 to TRBJ2-5; 7 bases are shared with TRBD2. CDR1 is LGHNA, CDR2 YSLEER, per germline. Losses at the gene ends were 1 base for V and 2 bases for J; bases not matched to a gene: 7. The CDR3 has 16 residues. In DNA, the CDR3 is TGCGCCAGCAGCCAAGTTGCTAGCGGCCCGCAAGAGACCCAGTACTTC. This encodes CASSQVASGPQETQYF.

J is TRBJ2-2 and V is TRBV5-1, with a weak D call TRBD1 (5 bases). V shed 0 bases and J shed 5 bases, with 14 bases lying between them. The CDR3 has 16 amino acids. Germline CDR1 and CDR2: SGHRS and YFSETQ. The CDR3: CASSLAGREKTGELFF. CDR3 nucleotides: TGCGCCAGCAGCTTGGCTGGCAGGGAAAAAACCGGGGAGCTGTTTTTT.

J is TRBJ2-5 and V is TRBV5-8, with a weak D call TRBD2 (7 bases). The CDR3 runs to 13 residues. Germline CDR1 SGHTS, CDR2 YDEGEE. Trimming removed 6 bases at V and 4 bases at J, with 13 bases between. The CDR3, as DNA: TGTGCCAGCACGGGGGGCTGGGGAGAGACCCAGTACTTC. Residues: CASTGGWGETQYF.

In the case of this clone: The sample holds other DNA sequences that translate to the same CDR3. The chain couples TRBV6-5 to TRBJ2-7, with 11 bases lining up with TRBD2. The CDR3 spans 15 residues. Germline V gene sequence: CDR1 MNHEY, CDR2 SVGAGI. The V and J ends lost 5 bases and 0 bases, in that order; junction bases with no gene match: 3. Here the CDR3 DNA reads TGTGCCAGCAGTAGAACTAGCGGGAGCTCCTACGAGCAGTACTTC. Translation: CASSRTSGSSYEQYF.

V and J are TRBV13 and TRBJ2-3, with a weak D call TRBD2 (5 bases). The V and J ends lost 2 bases and 6 bases respectively, with 15 bases between them. The germline gives CDR1 PRHDT, CDR2 FYEKMQ (reference sequence). The CDR3 sequence is 15 residues long. The CDR3 is CASSLTHSGADTQYF. CDR3 DNA sequence: TGTGCCAGCAGCTTAACTCACAGCGGAGCGGATACGCAGTATTTT.

The chain recombines TRBV30 with TRBJ1-5; TRBD1 agrees at 9 bases. Unmatched junction bases numbered 4, after V lost 3 bases and J lost 4 bases. The CDR3 is made up of 14 amino acids. Germline loops: CDR1 GTSNPN, CDR2 SVGIG (reference sequence). DNA of the CDR3: TGTGCCTGGAGCGAGGGACAGGGTAATCAGCCCCAGCATTTT. Translation gives CAWSEGQGNQPQHF.